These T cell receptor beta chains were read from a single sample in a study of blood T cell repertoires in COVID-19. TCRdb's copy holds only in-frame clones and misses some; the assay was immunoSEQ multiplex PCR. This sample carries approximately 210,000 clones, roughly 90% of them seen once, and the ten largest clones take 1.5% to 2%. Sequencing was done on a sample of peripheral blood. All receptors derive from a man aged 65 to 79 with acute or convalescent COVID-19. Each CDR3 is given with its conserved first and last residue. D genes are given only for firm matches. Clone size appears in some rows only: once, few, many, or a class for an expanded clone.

CDR3aa: CASSVEGTGVTEAFF
CDR3nt: TGTGCCAGCAGCGTAGAGGGGACAGGGGTCACTGAAGCTTTCTTT
v_gene: TRBV9
j_gene: TRBJ1-1
d_gene: TRBD1
abundance: -

CDR3aa: CASSQDIRIEQYF
CDR3nt: TGTGCCAGCAGCCAAGATATTCGTATCGAGCAGTACTTC
v_gene: TRBV4-2
j_gene: TRBJ2-7
d_gene: -
abundance: -

CDR3aa: CASSLVLSGEQYF
CDR3nt: TGTGCCAGCAGTTTAGTGCTTAGCGGGGAGCAGTACTTC
v_gene: TRBV12-3/TRBV12-4
j_gene: TRBJ2-7
d_gene: TRBD2
abundance: few

CDR3aa: CASSPGAFF
CDR3nt: TGTGCCAGCAGCCCAGGAGCTTTCTTT
v_gene: TRBV7-8
j_gene: TRBJ1-1
d_gene: -
abundance: -

CDR3aa: CASSLAGTHTEAFF
CDR3nt: TGTGCCAGCAGCTTAGCGGGGACACACACTGAAGCTTTCTTT
v_gene: TRBV7-2
j_gene: TRBJ1-1
d_gene: -
abundance: -

CDR3aa: CASSLTSNEQFF
CDR3nt: TGTGCCAGCAGCCTTACTAGCAATGAGCAGTTCTTC
v_gene: TRBV28
j_gene: TRBJ2-1
d_gene: -
abundance: -

CDR3aa: CASSEGLGMYEQYF
CDR3nt: TGTGCCAGCAGCGAAGGACTAGGGATGTACGAGCAGTACTTC
v_gene: TRBV9
j_gene: TRBJ2-7
d_gene: TRBD2
abundance: few

CDR3aa: CASSSRGLAGADTQYF
CDR3nt: TGTGCCAGCAGCTCCCGGGGACTAGCGGGTGCTGATACGCAGTATTTT
v_gene: TRBV11-3
j_gene: TRBJ2-3
d_gene: TRBD2
abundance: -

CDR3aa: CASSGTGYFPNEQFF
CDR3nt: TGTGCCAGCAGCGGGACAGGGTATTTTCCCAATGAGCAGTTCTTC
v_gene: TRBV6-5
j_gene: TRBJ2-1
d_gene: TRBD1
abundance: -

CDR3aa: CASSQDLRGATSGNTIYF
CDR3nt: TGTGCCAGCAGCCAAGATCTTAGAGGAGCGACCTCTGGAAACACCATATATTTT
v_gene: TRBV4-2
j_gene: TRBJ1-3
d_gene: -
abundance: -

CDR3aa: CASRRDRGNNPKNIQYF
CDR3nt: TGTGCCAGCAGAAGGGACAGGGGTAATAATCCCAAAAACATTCAGTACTTC
v_gene: TRBV27
j_gene: TRBJ2-4
d_gene: TRBD1
abundance: -

CDR3aa: CASSLRGTGSYNEQFF
CDR3nt: TGCGCCAGCAGCCTCCGCGGGACAGGGTCCTACAATGAGCAGTTCTTC
v_gene: TRBV4-3
j_gene: TRBJ2-1
d_gene: TRBD1
abundance: -

CDR3aa: CASSPTGFGYEQYF
CDR3nt: TGTGCCAGCAGCCCGACAGGGTTTGGTTACGAGCAGTACTTC
v_gene: TRBV7-8
j_gene: TRBJ2-7
d_gene: TRBD1
abundance: once

CDR3aa: CASSLLTGESPLHF
CDR3nt: TGTGCCAGCAGCTTATTGACAGGGGAATCACCCCTCCACTTT
v_gene: TRBV7-2
j_gene: TRBJ1-6
d_gene: TRBD1
abundance: few

CDR3aa: CASKEAGANSGNTIYF
CDR3nt: TGTGCCTCAAAGGAGGCAGGGGCTAACTCTGGAAACACCATATATTTT
v_gene: TRBV27
j_gene: TRBJ1-3
d_gene: -
abundance: -

CDR3aa: CASSLEMASYGYTF
CDR3nt: TGTGCCAGCAGCTTAGAAATGGCCAGCTATGGCTACACCTTC
v_gene: TRBV11-2
j_gene: TRBJ1-2
d_gene: -
abundance: once

CDR3aa: CAWSVGLGRGTYEQYF
CDR3nt: TGTGCCTGGAGTGTAGGCCTGGGCAGGGGCACCTACGAGCAGTACTTC
v_gene: TRBV30
j_gene: TRBJ2-7
d_gene: -
abundance: -